This entry lists 14 T cell receptor beta chains sequenced from one sample in a study of blood T cells in healthy people across ages (dated by TCRdb to between 2014 and 2016). Libraries were prepared through 5' RACE. Instrument used: Illumina HiSeq 2500. The second PCR ran for about 7 to 11 cycles and used a J-beta primer mix along with a sample-barcoded 5' primer. The public reads were quality trimmed at Q25 with fastp and then assembled into clones with MiXCR by TCRdb, keeping productive beta chains. Each entry is one CDR3 protein sequence, shown with its most common DNA and genes. The sample includes 720,000 or so distinct CDR3 sequences, with about 43% observed a single time. The top ten hold about 32% of the sample. Sample: blood. The receptors originated from a man older than 75 in good health.

This clonotype is a singleton in its sample. Mismatch with germline at one junction end may stem from a read error. The chain couples TRBV20-1 to TRBJ1-1; perhaps TRBD1 as D (5 bases). Germline loops: CDR1 DFQATT, CDR2 SNEGSKA (reference sequence). The CDR3 totals 12 residues. CDR3 DNA: TGCAGTGGTAGACAGATGAACACTGAAGCTTTCTTT. It codes for CSGRQMNTEAFF.

The rearrangement joins TRBV5-1 to TRBJ2-7, with TRBD1 identical over 8 bases. The CDR3 has 13 amino acids. Trimming at V came to 5 bases and at J to 4 bases, leaving 5 bases not matched to a gene. Germline V gene sequence: CDR1 SGHRS, CDR2 YFSETQ. Here the CDR3 DNA reads TGCGCCAGCAGTCAGGGGGCGGAATACGAGCAGTACTTC. Its translation is CASSQGAEYEQYF.

This clonotype turned up a few times. This chain links TRBV2 with TRBJ2-7; D gene ambiguous. The CDR3 covers 16 residues. V was clipped by 2 bases and J by 2 bases, with 16 bases between them. CDR1 SNHLY and CDR2 FYNNEI come from the germline V gene. CDR3 region: CASSESWGSMAYEQYF. The CDR3 nucleotides are TGTGCCAGCAGTGAATCTTGGGGTAGTATGGCCTACGAGCAGTACTTC.

The chain uses TRBV3-1 and TRBJ2-3, with no clear D. V lost 4 bases to trimming and J lost 4 bases, with 9 bases between them. The CDR3 length is 13 residues. Per the germline V gene, CDR1 is LGHDT and CDR2 is YNNKEL (reference sequence). Here the CDR3 DNA reads TGTGCCAGCAGCCCCCAAGCCCCAGATACGCAGTATTTT. Protein sequence: CASSPQAPDTQYF.

This clonotype was picked up a small number of times. J is TRBJ1-2 and V is TRBV5-1; D may be TRBD1 (6 bases). Germline lookup yields CDR1 SGHRS and CDR2 YFSETQ. The ends were cut back, 4 bases at V and 5 bases at J, with 12 bases in the middle. The CDR3 has 13 amino acids. The CDR3 loop is CASSATGVYGYTF. The CDR3 DNA reads TGCGCCAGCAGCGCGACAGGAGTTTATGGCTACACCTTC.

This chain uses TRBV7-4 with TRBJ2-4; 10 nucleotides align to TRBD1. The J segment lost 0 bases and the V segment lost 5 bases, leaving 13 bases of the junction unmatched. Germline V lookup: CDR1 SGHVT, CDR2 SQSDAQ. This CDR3 contains 19 residues. CDR3 nucleotide sequence: TGTGCCAGCAGCGAAGACCGGGACAGGGGCAAATTAGCCAAAAACATTCAGTACTTC. This translates into CASSEDRDRGKLAKNIQYF.

This chain links TRBV13 with TRBJ2-3; 7 bases fit TRBD2. With V trimmed by 4 bases and J by 2 bases, 9 bases remained unmatched. The length of the CDR3 is 16 residues. CDR1 is PRHDT and CDR2 is FYEKMQ in the germline V gene (reference sequence). In DNA form, the CDR3 reads TGTGCCAGCAGCTCCGCAGCGGGGAGAAACACAGATACGCAGTATTTT. Amino acids: CASSSAAGRNTDTQYF. Variable domain in full (rest from reference TRBV13 and TRBJ2-3): AAGVIQSPRHLIKEKRETATLKCYPIPRHDTVYWYQQGPGQDPQFLISFYEKMQSDKGSIPDRFSAQQFSDYHSELNMSSLELGDSALYFCASSSAAGRNTDTQYFGPGTRLTVL.

The chain combines TRBV27 with TRBJ2-3; D is possibly TRBD1 or TRBD2 (5 bases each). The V gene's germline CDR1 is MNHEY and CDR2 SMNVEV (reference sequence). Deletions cut 3 bases from V and 1 base from J, with 14 bases between. The CDR3 contains 16 residues. CDR3 sequence: CASSFALGPRTDTQYF. CDR3 bases: TGTGCCAGCAGTTTTGCGTTGGGACCCCGCACAGATACGCAGTATTTT.

This clonotype was found many times. The chain recombines TRBV30 with TRBJ2-3, with a tentative D call TRBD2 (5 bases). The V gene's germline CDR1 is GTSNPN and CDR2 SVGIG (reference sequence). This CDR3 comprises 14 residues. V was cut by 0 bases and J by 0 bases, with 7 bases left in between. CDR3 DNA sequence: TGTGCCTGGAGTGTAGGCGGGAGCACAGATACGCAGTATTTT. Translation: CAWSVGGSTDTQYF. Full variable domain (rest looked up from reference TRBV30 and TRBJ2-3): SQTIHQWPATLVQPVGSPLSLECTVEGTSNPNLYWYRQAAGRGLQLLFYSVGIGQISSEVPQNLSASRPQDRQFILSSKKLLLSDSGFYLCAWSVGGSTDTQYFGPGTRLTVL.

This clonotype has a count of ten or more. This chain joins TRBV7-2 and TRBJ2-1; 15 positions match TRBD2. CDR1 and CDR2 (germline): SGHTA, FQGNSA. This CDR3 is built from 19 residues. V dropped 5 bases and J dropped 1; count of bases not matched to a gene: 9. This CDR3 is CASSTPGTSGGLSYNEQFF. The CDR3 DNA follows: TGTGCCAGCAGCACCCCCGGGACTAGCGGGGGGTTATCCTACAATGAGCAGTTCTTC. The full variable domain, rest sourced from reference TRBV7-2 and TRBJ2-1, is GAGVSQSPSNKVTEKGKDVELRCDPISGHTALYWYRQSLGQGLEFLIYFQGNSAPDKSGLPSDRFSAERTGGSVSTLTIQRTQQEDSAVYLCASSTPGTSGGLSYNEQFFGPGTRLTVL.

This chain connects TRBV2 to TRBJ2-1; TRBD2 aligns across 12 bases. Trimming cost V 5 bases and J 2 bases; bases outside gene matches: 1. The CDR3 runs 15 residues. Germline-derived CDR1 and CDR2 are SNHLY and FYNNEI. CDR3 DNA: TGTGCCAGCAGTCGGACTAGCGGGGCCTACAATGAGCAGTTCTTC. Its translation is CASSRTSGAYNEQFF.

The V and J genes are TRBV7-8 and TRBJ2-7; TRBD2 aligns across 11 bases. The CDR3 runs 15 residues. V dropped 5 bases and J dropped 0; count of bases not matched to a gene: 3. CDR1 is SGHVS and CDR2 is FQNEAQ in the germline V gene. The CDR3 spells CASSITSGSSYEQYF. In nucleotides, the CDR3 is TGTGCCAGCAGCATTACTAGCGGGAGCTCCTACGAGCAGTACTTC.

This clonotype was detected only a few times. The V and J genes are TRBV6-5 and TRBJ2-1, with D perhaps matching TRBD2 (7 bases). Deletions cut 2 bases from V and 3 bases from J, with 17 bases between. Germline CDR1 reads MNHEY; CDR2 reads SVGAGI. This CDR3 has 17 residues. The CDR3 loop reads CASSYGYKGGLYNEQFF. CDR3 coding DNA: TGTGCCAGCAGTTACGGCTACAAGGGGGGGCTCTACAATGAGCAGTTCTTC.

This clonotype was seen many times. Germline is not matched at one junction end, which may reflect a read error. V usage is TRBV5-1 and J usage is TRBJ2-1; 9 bases line up with TRBD2. Per the germline V gene, CDR1 is SGHRS and CDR2 is YFSETQ. CDR3 length equals 14 residues. In nucleotides, the CDR3 is TGTGCCAGCAGTCTAGCGGGAACTTACAATGAGCAGTTCTTC. Translating gives CASSLAGTYNEQFF.